These T cell receptor beta chains were read from a single sample in a study of Ad26.COV2.S vaccination and SARS-CoV-2 variants. The protocol was immunoSEQ multiplex PCR, while the TCRdb copy is restricted to in-frame clones and leaves out a portion. The repertoire holds roughly 700,000 clones, with approximately 88% as singletons. Sequencing used peripheral blood, obtained in a trial of Ad26.COV2.S vaccine versus placebo. These receptors all stem from a person aged 18 to 59 who received the Ad26.COV2.S COVID-19 vaccine or a placebo. The CDR3 runs from the conserved cysteine through the conserved F or W. D genes are given only for firm matches. Size is omitted from some rows. Given values are once, few, many or a class for expanded clones.

clone size: -; D gene: -; V gene: TRBV3-1/TRBV3-2; J gene: TRBJ2-7; CDR3 protein: CASSQEPYEQYF; CDR3 DNA: TGTGCCAGCAGCCAAGAACCCTACGAGCAGTACTTC
clone size: -; D gene: -; V gene: TRBV2; J gene: TRBJ2-5; CDR3 protein: CASSESVPHF; CDR3 DNA: TGTGCCAGCAGTGAAAGCGTACCGCACTTC
clone size: -; D gene: TRBD1; V gene: TRBV6-5; J gene: TRBJ2-5; CDR3 protein: CASSYSRGQQETQYF; CDR3 DNA: TGTGCCAGCAGTTACTCGAGGGGACAGCAAGAGACCCAGTACTTC
clone size: -; D gene: -; V gene: TRBV24-1; J gene: TRBJ1-2; CDR3 protein: CATSDSENYGYTF; CDR3 DNA: TGTGCCACCAGTGATTCCGAGAACTATGGCTACACCTTC
clone size: -; D gene: -; V gene: TRBV9; J gene: TRBJ2-1; CDR3 protein: CASSGRLVVGEKTRNEQFF; CDR3 DNA: TGTGCCAGCAGCGGTAGGTTAGTTGTGGGAGAGAAAACACGGAATGAGCAGTTCTTC
clone size: -; D gene: TRBD2; V gene: TRBV6-1; J gene: TRBJ2-5; CDR3 protein: CASSEQLARQETQYF; CDR3 DNA: TGTGCCAGCAGTGAACAACTAGCGCGACAAGAGACCCAGTACTTC
clone size: -; D gene: -; V gene: TRBV10-3; J gene: TRBJ2-1; CDR3 protein: CAISDGGTYNEQFF; CDR3 DNA: TGTGCCATCAGCGATGGGGGGACTTACAATGAGCAGTTCTTC
clone size: -; D gene: -; V gene: TRBV27; J gene: TRBJ2-7; CDR3 protein: CATSGTDAYEQYF; CDR3 DNA: TGTGCCACCTCCGGGACGGACGCCTACGAGCAGTACTTC
clone size: -; D gene: -; V gene: TRBV5-1; J gene: TRBJ1-1; CDR3 protein: CASSTEVNTEAFF; CDR3 DNA: TGCGCCAGCAGCACGGAAGTGAACACTGAAGCTTTCTTT
clone size: -; D gene: -; V gene: TRBV19; J gene: TRBJ2-7; CDR3 protein: CASGDRFSYEQYF; CDR3 DNA: TGTGCCAGTGGTGACAGGTTCTCCTACGAGCAGTACTTC
clone size: -; D gene: -; V gene: TRBV3-1/TRBV3-2; J gene: TRBJ1-6; CDR3 protein: CASSQVKGDSPLHF; CDR3 DNA: TGTGCCAGCAGCCAAGTGAAGGGTGATTCACCCCTCCACTTT
clone size: few; D gene: TRBD1; V gene: TRBV6-2/TRBV6-3; J gene: TRBJ1-5; CDR3 protein: CASSWTGGRNQPQHF; CDR3 DNA: TGTGCCAGCAGCTGGACAGGGGGTCGCAATCAGCCCCAGCATTTT
clone size: -; D gene: -; V gene: TRBV24-1; J gene: TRBJ2-1; CDR3 protein: CATSDSLTWGDRQFF; CDR3 DNA: TGTGCCACCAGTGATTCCCTTACCTGGGGGGATCGACAGTTCTTC
clone size: -; D gene: -; V gene: TRBV24-1; J gene: TRBJ1-6; CDR3 protein: CATLHTSWTQPRSSYNSPLHF; CDR3 DNA: TGTGCCACCCTTCATACGTCCTGGACTCAACCGAGGAGCTCCTATAATTCACCCCTCCACTTT
clone size: once; D gene: -; V gene: TRBV30; J gene: TRBJ2-7; CDR3 protein: CAWSVLAGGWYEQYF; CDR3 DNA: TGTGCCTGGAGTGTATTGGCCGGGGGCTGGTACGAGCAGTACTTC
clone size: -; D gene: TRBD1; V gene: TRBV11-3; J gene: TRBJ1-1; CDR3 protein: CASSLGQAGNTEAFF; CDR3 DNA: TGTGCCAGCAGCTTGGGACAGGCGGGGAACACTGAAGCTTTCTTT
clone size: -; D gene: -; V gene: TRBV2; J gene: TRBJ1-5; CDR3 protein: CASSVGQLLNQPQHF; CDR3 DNA: TGTGCCAGCAGTGTAGGGCAGCTTCTCAATCAGCCCCAGCATTTT
clone size: -; D gene: TRBD1; V gene: TRBV5-1; J gene: TRBJ1-1; CDR3 protein: CASSPDRGYAAFF; CDR3 DNA: TGCGCCAGCAGCCCGGACAGGGGCTACGCAGCTTTCTTT
clone size: once; D gene: TRBD1; V gene: TRBV6-5; J gene: TRBJ2-5; CDR3 protein: CASSYRGRETQYF; CDR3 DNA: TGTGCCAGCAGTTATAGGGGGCGAGAGACCCAGTACTTC
clone size: -; D gene: -; V gene: TRBV10-3; J gene: TRBJ1-5; CDR3 protein: CAISESFQPQHF; CDR3 DNA: TGTGCCATCAGTGAGTCTTTTCAGCCCCAGCATTTT
clone size: -; D gene: -; V gene: TRBV5-4; J gene: TRBJ2-7; CDR3 protein: CASSARGEQYF; CDR3 DNA: TGTGCCAGCAGCGCCCGGGGGGAGCAGTACTTC
clone size: -; D gene: -; V gene: TRBV7-9; J gene: TRBJ1-3; CDR3 protein: CASSSFLVGNTIYF; CDR3 DNA: TGTGCCAGCAGCTCGTTTCTCGTTGGAAACACCATATATTTT
clone size: -; D gene: TRBD1; V gene: TRBV14; J gene: TRBJ2-2; CDR3 protein: CASSQRDRVAGELFF; CDR3 DNA: TGTGCCAGCAGCCAAAGGGACAGGGTAGCCGGGGAGCTGTTTTTT
clone size: -; D gene: TRBD1; V gene: TRBV7-9; J gene: TRBJ2-1; CDR3 protein: CASSLGQGSYNEQFF; CDR3 DNA: TGTGCCAGCAGCCTCGGACAGGGTTCCTACAATGAGCAGTTCTTC
clone size: -; D gene: -; V gene: TRBV2; J gene: TRBJ1-5; CDR3 protein: CASRSRGGNQPQHF; CDR3 DNA: TGTGCCAGCAGATCAAGGGGTGGCAATCAGCCCCAGCATTTT
clone size: -; D gene: -; V gene: TRBV19; J gene: TRBJ2-2; CDR3 protein: CASSIDQTTGELFF; CDR3 DNA: TGTGCCAGTAGTATAGACCAAACCACCGGGGAGCTGTTTTTT
clone size: -; D gene: -; V gene: TRBV19; J gene: TRBJ2-6; CDR3 protein: CASSRGGAGANVLTF; CDR3 DNA: TGTGCCAGTAGTAGAGGGGGGGCCGGGGCCAACGTCCTGACTTTC
clone size: -; D gene: -; V gene: TRBV5-1; J gene: TRBJ2-2; CDR3 protein: CASSPFSEPSTGELFF; CDR3 DNA: TGCGCCAGCAGCCCCTTTAGTGAACCAAGCACCGGGGAGCTGTTTTTT
clone size: -; D gene: TRBD1; V gene: TRBV7-2; J gene: TRBJ1-2; CDR3 protein: CASRTQGADYGYTF; CDR3 DNA: TGTGCCAGCAGAACTCAGGGGGCTGACTATGGCTACACCTTC
clone size: -; D gene: TRBD1; V gene: TRBV5-6; J gene: TRBJ2-7; CDR3 protein: CASSTGTGHSTYEQYF; CDR3 DNA: TGTGCCAGCAGCACCGGGACAGGGCACAGCACCTACGAGCAGTACTTC
clone size: -; D gene: -; V gene: TRBV6-1; J gene: TRBJ2-1; CDR3 protein: CASSEAGRFNEQFF; CDR3 DNA: TGTGCCAGCAGTGAAGCCGGACGTTTTAATGAGCAGTTCTTC
clone size: -; D gene: TRBD1; V gene: TRBV14; J gene: TRBJ2-7; CDR3 protein: CASSPGTGLYEQYF; CDR3 DNA: TGTGCCAGCAGCCCCGGGACAGGTCTCTACGAGCAGTACTTC
clone size: -; D gene: -; V gene: TRBV6-5; J gene: TRBJ2-7; CDR3 protein: CASSSIEAGFYEQYF; CDR3 DNA: TGTGCCAGCAGTTCCATCGAGGCGGGTTTCTACGAGCAGTACTTC
clone size: -; D gene: -; V gene: TRBV5-1; J gene: TRBJ2-7; CDR3 protein: CASSFSPTGTSSYEQYF; CDR3 DNA: TGCGCCAGCAGCTTTAGCCCTACAGGGACAAGCTCCTACGAGCAGTACTTC
clone size: once; D gene: -; V gene: TRBV6-5; J gene: TRBJ1-2; CDR3 protein: CASSRDIRFGYTF; CDR3 DNA: TGTGCCAGCAGTAGGGACATCAGGTTTGGCTACACCTTC
clone size: -; D gene: TRBD1; V gene: TRBV5-4; J gene: TRBJ1-1; CDR3 protein: CASSLQDRVVMGTEAFF; CDR3 DNA: TGTGCCAGCAGCTTACAGGACAGGGTAGTAATGGGCACTGAAGCTTTCTTT
clone size: few; D gene: -; V gene: TRBV6-2/TRBV6-3; J gene: TRBJ1-5; CDR3 protein: CASSTPGVQPQHF; CDR3 DNA: TGTGCCAGCAGCACGCCAGGGGTTCAGCCCCAGCATTTT
clone size: -; D gene: -; V gene: TRBV6-5; J gene: TRBJ1-1; CDR3 protein: CASSLGWGTEAFF; CDR3 DNA: TGTGCCAGCAGTTTGGGATGGGGGACTGAAGCTTTCTTT
clone size: -; D gene: TRBD1; V gene: TRBV19; J gene: TRBJ1-5; CDR3 protein: CASSGLTGGTQPQHF; CDR3 DNA: TGTGCCAGTAGTGGATTAACAGGGGGCACCCAGCCCCAGCATTTT
clone size: -; D gene: -; V gene: TRBV6-2/TRBV6-3; J gene: TRBJ1-5; CDR3 protein: CASSYLVAFNQPQHF; CDR3 DNA: TGTGCCAGCAGTTACTTGGTGGCCTTCAATCAGCCCCAGCATTTT
clone size: -; D gene: TRBD1; V gene: TRBV19; J gene: TRBJ1-5; CDR3 protein: CASSSGAARGFDQPQHF; CDR3 DNA: TGTGCCAGTAGTTCCGGGGCGGCCAGGGGGTTTGATCAGCCCCAGCATTTT
clone size: -; D gene: -; V gene: TRBV7-2; J gene: TRBJ2-3; CDR3 protein: CASSTDPSTDTQYF; CDR3 DNA: TGTGCCAGCAGCACCGACCCTAGCACAGATACGCAGTATTTT
clone size: -; D gene: TRBD2; V gene: TRBV11-2; J gene: TRBJ2-3; CDR3 protein: CASSQGLEADTQYF; CDR3 DNA: TGTGCCAGCAGCCAGGGACTAGAGGCAGATACGCAGTATTTT
clone size: -; D gene: -; V gene: TRBV5-4; J gene: TRBJ1-6; CDR3 protein: CASSLKSPLHF; CDR3 DNA: TGTGCCAGCAGCTTAAAGTCACCCCTCCACTTT
clone size: -; D gene: -; V gene: TRBV3-1/TRBV3-2; J gene: TRBJ1-1; CDR3 protein: CASSRQAEGEAFF; CDR3 DNA: TGTGCCAGCAGCCGACAGGCGGAGGGAGAAGCTTTCTTT
clone size: -; D gene: TRBD1; V gene: TRBV2; J gene: TRBJ1-1; CDR3 protein: CASNIRGLRAEAFF; CDR3 DNA: TGTGCCAGCAATATCAGGGGGCTGAGGGCTGAAGCTTTCTTT
clone size: -; D gene: TRBD2; V gene: TRBV6-1; J gene: TRBJ2-3; CDR3 protein: CASSVLGLAGTDTQYF; CDR3 DNA: TGTGCCAGCAGTGTCCTGGGACTAGCGGGCACAGATACGCAGTATTTT
clone size: -; D gene: -; V gene: TRBV7-3; J gene: TRBJ1-3; CDR3 protein: CASRYRGGEWGNTIYF; CDR3 DNA: TGTGCCAGCAGATATCGAGGGGGAGAGTGGGGAAACACCATATATTTT
clone size: -; D gene: TRBD1; V gene: TRBV19; J gene: TRBJ1-2; CDR3 protein: CASNRDRGDYGYTF; CDR3 DNA: TGTGCCAGTAACAGGGACAGGGGCGACTATGGCTACACCTTC
clone size: -; D gene: -; V gene: TRBV6-6; J gene: TRBJ1-6; CDR3 protein: CASLRSSYNSPLHF; CDR3 DNA: TGTGCCAGTCTGAGGAGCTCCTATAATTCACCCCTCCACTTT
clone size: -; D gene: TRBD1; V gene: TRBV7-9; J gene: TRBJ1-2; CDR3 protein: CASSASGTAYGYTF; CDR3 DNA: TGTGCCAGCAGCGCATCCGGGACAGCATATGGCTACACCTTC
clone size: -; D gene: -; V gene: TRBV14; J gene: TRBJ2-3; CDR3 protein: CASSLRTTHSDTQYF; CDR3 DNA: TGTGCCAGCAGCCTACGGACTACTCATTCAGATACGCAGTATTTT
clone size: -; D gene: -; V gene: TRBV7-9; J gene: TRBJ2-1; CDR3 protein: CASSPGAGRCFF; CDR3 DNA: TGTGCCAGCAGCCCCGGGGCAGGGAGGTGCTTCTTC
clone size: once; D gene: -; V gene: TRBV3-1/TRBV3-2; J gene: TRBJ1-1; CDR3 protein: CASSPDGGTEAFF; CDR3 DNA: TGTGCCAGCAGCCCCGACGGGGGCACTGAAGCTTTCTTT
clone size: -; D gene: -; V gene: TRBV5-6; J gene: TRBJ2-2; CDR3 protein: CASSRDVNTGELFF; CDR3 DNA: TGTGCCAGCAGCCGGGACGTTAACACCGGGGAGCTGTTTTTT
clone size: -; D gene: -; V gene: TRBV11-2; J gene: TRBJ1-6; CDR3 protein: CASSWGTNSPLHF; CDR3 DNA: TGTGCCAGCAGCTGGGGGACAAATTCACCCCTCCACTTT
clone size: -; D gene: TRBD2; V gene: TRBV20-1; J gene: TRBJ2-7; CDR3 protein: CSASTGGSGANGQYF; CDR3 DNA: TGCAGTGCTAGTACCGGAGGTAGCGGGGCAAACGGGCAGTACTTC
clone size: -; D gene: -; V gene: TRBV5-6; J gene: TRBJ1-1; CDR3 protein: CASSFAGTEAFF; CDR3 DNA: TGTGCCAGCAGCTTCGCGGGGACTGAAGCTTTCTTT
clone size: -; D gene: -; V gene: TRBV5-1; J gene: TRBJ1-6; CDR3 protein: CASSLSDHSPLHF; CDR3 DNA: TGCGCCAGCAGCTTGAGCGACCATTCACCCCTCCACTTT
clone size: -; D gene: TRBD2; V gene: TRBV5-1; J gene: TRBJ2-5; CDR3 protein: CASRLAGGETQYF; CDR3 DNA: TGCGCCAGCAGACTAGCGGGGGGAGAGACCCAGTACTTC